Listed below are T cell receptor beta chains from one sample, sequenced in a study of shared clonotypes between healthy human individuals. Here immunoSEQ multiplex PCR was the method, and the copy in TCRdb shows in-frame clones only, minus some. The repertoire consists of over 850,000 clones, with 75% to 80% occurring once and the leading ten covering around 0.61%. The sample comprised memory CD4+ T cells from PBMCs. The receptor source for this set is a young man in good health. Some clones in this sample may be carry-over from other donors' samples. Both conserved end residues are part of each CDR3. D genes are given only for firm matches. Some rows mark clone size as missing; the rest say once, few, many or name a class of expanded clone.

v_call	j_call	d_call	clone_size	cdr3_length	cdr3_aa	cdr3_nt
TRBV6-5	TRBJ2-5	.	.	14	CASSQRDLLETQYF	TGTGCCAGCAGCCAAAGGGACCTCCTAGAGACCCAGTACTTC
TRBV28	TRBJ2-3	TRBD2	.	19	CASIPARLAQIGGTDTQYF	TGTGCCAGCATCCCCGCCCGACTAGCGCAAATCGGGGGCACAGATACGCAGTATTTT
TRBV19	TRBJ1-5	.	.	14	CASSIQDGYQPQHF	TGTGCCAGTAGTATTCAGGACGGTTATCAGCCCCAGCATTTT
TRBV6-1	TRBJ2-3	TRBD2	.	15	CASSGGLAETDTQYF	TGTGCCAGCAGTGGTGGACTAGCGGAGACAGATACGCAGTATTTT
TRBV5-1	TRBJ2-3	TRBD2	.	15	CASSKAGTNTDTQYF	TGCGCCAGCAGCAAAGCCGGGACTAACACAGATACGCAGTATTTT
TRBV4-2	TRBJ2-7	.	.	16	CASSQVSGGLPAEQYF	TGTGCCAGCAGCCAAGTGTCAGGGGGACTTCCCGCCGAGCAGTACTTC
TRBV4-1	TRBJ2-1	TRBD1	.	15	CASSQEENRGYEQFF	TGCGCCAGCAGCCAAGAGGAGAACAGGGGCTATGAGCAGTTCTTC
TRBV14	TRBJ1-2	.	.	14	CASSQDSWVGGYTF	TGTGCCAGCAGCCAAGATTCATGGGTGGGAGGCTACACTTTC
TRBV7-3	TRBJ2-2	TRBD1	.	16	CASSLQGVGNTGELFF	TGTGCCAGCAGCTTACAGGGGGTAGGGAACACCGGGGAGCTGTTTTTT
TRBV5-8	TRBJ2-5	.	.	11	CASSFRETQYF	TGTGCCAGCAGCTTCCGGGAGACCCAGTACTTC
TRBV5-1	TRBJ1-5	TRBD1	.	15	CASSRTGPHNQPQHF	TGCGCCAGCAGCCGGACAGGGCCCCACAATCAGCCCCAGCATTTT
TRBV28	TRBJ2-5	TRBD1	.	15	CASSPWTGDQETQYF	TGTGCCAGCAGTCCCTGGACAGGGGACCAAGAGACCCAGTACTTC
TRBV18	TRBJ1-2	.	.	14	CASSPEPTRGGYTF	TGTGCCAGCTCCCCCGAGCCTACGCGTGGGGGCTACACCTTC
TRBV14	TRBJ2-7	TRBD2	.	15	CASSRGTSGNYEQYF	TGTGCCAGCAGCCGGGGGACTAGCGGTAACTACGAGCAGTACTTC
TRBV27	TRBJ1-2	.	.	14	CASSQRSGAYGYTF	TGTGCCAGCAGTCAACGGTCAGGGGCCTATGGCTACACCTTC
TRBV5-4	TRBJ2-3	TRBD2	few	16	CASSGTSGRDTDTQYF	TGTGCCAGCAGCGGGACTAGCGGGAGGGATACAGATACGCAGTATTTT
TRBV11-3	TRBJ2-2	TRBD2	.	16	CASSAETSGRAGELFF	TGTGCCAGCAGCGCCGAGACTAGCGGGAGGGCCGGGGAGCTGTTTTTT
TRBV5-6	TRBJ2-1	.	.	15	CASQGLDSSYNEQFF	TGTGCCAGTCAGGGGCTGGATAGCTCCTACAATGAGCAGTTCTTC
TRBV30	TRBJ1-5	TRBD1	.	16	CAWTGQGATVGQPQHF	TGCGCCTGGACTGGACAGGGGGCTACGGTAGGACAGCCCCAGCATTTT
TRBV5-1	TRBJ2-5	TRBD2	.	14	CASTGTSGTETQYF	TGCGCCAGCACCGGGACTAGCGGGACCGAGACCCAGTACTTC
TRBV29-1	TRBJ2-7	.	once	14	CSVDGTGFPYEQYF	TGCAGCGTTGACGGGACTGGCTTCCCCTACGAGCAGTACTTC
TRBV10-3	TRBJ2-1	TRBD1	.	17	CAISDPTGDRGYNEQFF	TGTGCCATCAGTGACCCGACAGGGGACAGGGGCTACAATGAGCAGTTCTTC
TRBV9	TRBJ2-1	.	.	14	CASSPRDTYNEQFF	TGTGCCAGCAGCCCTCGGGATACCTACAATGAGCAGTTCTTC
TRBV9	TRBJ2-3	TRBD1	once	15	CASSPWTGTTDTQYF	TGTGCCAGCAGCCCTTGGACAGGGACCACAGATACGCAGTATTTT
TRBV4-3	TRBJ2-5	.	.	14	CASSQGAGEETQYF	TGCGCCAGCAGCCAAGGGGCAGGGGAAGAGACCCAGTACTTC
TRBV6-6	TRBJ1-4	.	.	15	CASSTAGEYNEKLFF	TGTGCCAGCAGTACCGCAGGGGAGTATAATGAAAAACTGTTTTTT
TRBV5-1	TRBJ2-1	.	.	11	CASSLGTEQFF	TGCGCCAGCAGCTTGGGGACAGAGCAGTTCTTC
TRBV20-1	TRBJ2-3	TRBD2	.	11	CSFLAGARGYF	TGCAGTTTCCTAGCGGGGGCTCGGGGGTATTTT
TRBV5-6	TRBJ1-3	.	.	15	CASSLAQVSGNTIYF	TGTGCCAGCAGCTTGGCTCAGGTCTCTGGAAACACCATATATTTT
TRBV27	TRBJ2-1	TRBD2	many	15	CASSSLAGGNDEQFF	TGTGCCAGCAGTTCGCTAGCGGGAGGGAACGATGAGCAGTTCTTC
TRBV5-1	TRBJ2-7	.	.	16	CASSPRAGHRSYEQYF	TGCGCCAGCAGCCCCCGTGCAGGGCACAGGTCCTACGAGCAGTACTTC
TRBV5-1	TRBJ2-1	.	many	14	CASSTGSSDNEQFF	TGCGCCAGCAGTACCGGGTCTAGCGACAATGAGCAGTTCTTC
TRBV4-3	TRBJ1-2	.	.	17	CASSQMAWKNVNYGYTF	TGCGCCAGCAGCCAAATGGCATGGAAGAACGTTAACTATGGCTACACCTTC
TRBV7-2	TRBJ2-7	TRBD1	.	14	CASSPPGGWNEQYF	TGTGCCAGCAGCCCGCCAGGGGGCTGGAACGAGCAGTACTTC
TRBV10-1	TRBJ1-1	.	few	13	CASSEGTYTEAFF	TGCGCCAGCAGTGAAGGGACCTACACTGAAGCTTTCTTT
TRBV5-1	TRBJ1-4	.	.	14	CASSPGHSNEKLFF	TGCGCCAGCAGCCCGGGACACTCTAATGAAAAACTGTTTTTT
TRBV29-1	TRBJ2-5	TRBD1	.	13	CSVTTKGGETQYF	TGCAGCGTGACAACTAAAGGGGGCGAGACCCAGTACTTC
TRBV2	TRBJ2-7	TRBD1	.	14	CASVRQGAHNEQYF	TGTGCCAGCGTGCGACAGGGGGCGCACAACGAGCAGTACTTC
TRBV5-1	TRBJ2-2	.	.	16	CASSPQGGKNTGELFF	TGCGCCAGCAGCCCGCAGGGGGGGAAGAACACCGGGGAGCTGTTTTTT
TRBV9	TRBJ1-2	.	.	14	CASSVSTGADGYTF	TGTGCCAGCAGCGTTTCAACAGGCGCGGATGGCTACACCTTC
TRBV6-5	TRBJ1-1	TRBD1	.	16	CASSYGQGIWNTEAFF	TGTGCCAGCAGTTATGGACAGGGAATTTGGAACACTGAAGCTTTCTTT
TRBV28	TRBJ1-1	.	.	12	CASSLFGTEAFF	TGTGCCAGCAGTTTATTCGGGACAGAAGCTTTCTTT
TRBV2	TRBJ2-1	TRBD2	.	13	CASIAGPYNEQFF	TGTGCCAGCATAGCGGGGCCCTACAATGAGCAGTTCTTC
TRBV28	TRBJ1-2	.	.	13	CASSPGTFYGYTF	TGTGCCAGCAGTCCTGGGACTTTCTATGGCTACACCTTC
TRBV28	TRBJ1-5	.	.	14	CASPPGAPYQPQHF	TGTGCCAGCCCCCCCGGGGCTCCTTATCAGCCCCAGCATTTT
TRBV6-1	TRBJ1-2	TRBD1	.	13	CASSVGGFYGYTF	TGTGCCAGCAGTGTAGGGGGCTTCTATGGCTACACCTTC
TRBV9	TRBJ1-2	.	.	17	CASSGGRPNGTNYGYTF	TGTGCCAGCAGCGGGGGCCGTCCAAATGGGACTAACTATGGCTACACCTTC
TRBV11-2	TRBJ1-1	.	.	12	CASSVSRSEAFF	TGTGCCAGCAGCGTCAGTCGGAGTGAAGCTTTCTTT
TRBV25-1	TRBJ1-2	.	.	13	CASSEFESYGYTF	TGTGCCAGCAGTGAGTTTGAGTCCTATGGCTACACCTTC
TRBV6-1	TRBJ1-3	.	.	14	CASSYDTLGNTIYF	TGTGCCAGCAGTTATGACACCCTTGGAAACACCATATATTTT